This is a list of T cell receptor beta chains from one sample in a study of cytomegalovirus exposure and HLA in healthy donors. Assay used: immunoSEQ multiplex PCR; TCRdb lists only in-frame clones, some missing. The table for this sample gives approximately 110,000 clones. The sequenced sample was PBMCs. The receptors come from a man aged 18-30 years in good health and CMV-seronegative. Both conserved end residues are part of each CDR3. A D gene is named only where the DNA matches it firmly.

d_call | v_call | cdr3_aa
. | TRBV10-3 | CAIRDHSGGNQPQHF
. | TRBV11-2 | CASSFRGLDYEQYF
TRBD1 | TRBV5-1 | CASSYTGGGDGYTF
. | TRBV5-4 | CASSFRDRNTGELFF
. | TRBV7-8 | CASSSQTRVSYNEQFF
TRBD2 | TRBV28 | CASSFAGLAGVGELFF
TRBD1 | TRBV9 | CASSGGQGLGYTF
. | TRBV5-1 | CASSFSGKSSYEQYF
. | TRBV5-6 | CASSLLSGENTEAFF
. | TRBV5-4 | CASSSDRLSSYEQYF
TRBD1 | TRBV19 | CASLEQGAANEKLFF
. | TRBV5-1 | CASSLRGQETQYF
. | TRBV18 | CASSPSLEPPEAFF
TRBD2 | TRBV4-1 | CASSEWGTSGADSYEQYF
TRBD1 | TRBV6-6 | CASSSLGTGANYGYTF
. | TRBV11-2 | CASRLGQLSNTEAFF
TRBD1 | TRBV4-1 | CASSRIRDRGGPQHF